A selection of T cell receptor beta chains follows, all from one sample in a study of blood T cell repertoires in COVID-19. Clones were sequenced by immunoSEQ multiplex PCR, and TCRdb holds only the in-frame ones, with some missing. The top ten clones hold approximately 24% of a sample with about 91,000 clones, about four fifths of them seen once. The sample consisted of peripheral blood. The receptors were gathered from a man between 65 and 85 years old with acute or convalescent COVID-19. The CDR3 runs from the conserved cysteine through the conserved F or W. The order of the fields is D gene, clone size, J gene, V gene, CDR3 protein, CDR3 DNA. The D gene is left open where the match is weak. The listing skips clone size in some rows; elsewhere it reads once, few, many or a size class.

TRBD2 | . | TRBJ2-7 | TRBV9 | CASSVAASGFYEQYF | TGTGCCAGCAGCGTAGCGGCTAGCGGCTTCTACGAGCAGTACTTC
TRBD1 | . | TRBJ1-4 | TRBV7-9 | CATDRINEKLFF | TGTGCCACGGACAGGATCAATGAAAAACTGTTTTTT
. | few | TRBJ1-5 | TRBV28 | CASSPMTLQGIDNQPQHF | TGTGCCAGCAGTCCCATGACCTTACAGGGTATCGACAATCAGCCCCAGCATTTT
TRBD2 | . | TRBJ2-3 | TRBV28 | CASSFSGRGTDTQYF | TGTGCCAGCAGTTTTAGCGGGAGGGGCACAGATACGCAGTATTTT
TRBD1 | . | TRBJ1-5 | TRBV7-2 | CASSSQGVQPQHF | TGTGCCAGCAGCTCCCAGGGGGTTCAGCCCCAGCATTTT
TRBD2 | few | TRBJ2-3 | TRBV4-1 | CASSQDGPSGYTDTQYF | TGCGCCAGCAGCCAAGATGGCCCTAGCGGATACACAGATACGCAGTATTTT
TRBD1 | . | TRBJ2-5 | TRBV20-1 | CSASPGTGWQETQYF | TGCAGTGCTAGTCCCGGGACAGGGTGGCAAGAGACCCAGTACTTC
TRBD2 | . | TRBJ2-1 | TRBV5-1 | CASSLGLAGGGNEQFF | TGCGCCAGCAGCCTGGGACTAGCGGGAGGTGGTAATGAGCAGTTCTTC
TRBD1 | . | TRBJ1-5 | TRBV7-2 | CASSLVSGGGQPQHF | TGTGCCAGCAGCTTAGTGTCAGGGGGCGGTCAGCCCCAGCATTTT
. | once | TRBJ2-6 | TRBV14 | CASSPLATVAGANVLTF | TGTGCCAGCAGCCCGTTGGCGACAGTTGCTGGGGCCAACGTCCTGACTTTC
TRBD1 | . | TRBJ1-2 | TRBV9 | CASSPSGTGGAPWYGYTF | TGTGCCAGCAGCCCAAGCGGGACAGGGGGCGCCCCCTGGTATGGCTACACCTTC
TRBD2 | . | TRBJ2-1 | TRBV5-4 | CASSAGSGTSIRNEQFF | TGTGCCAGCAGCGCCGGTTCCGGGACTAGCATTCGAAATGAGCAGTTCTTC
. | few | TRBJ1-5 | TRBV6-5 | CASSYSMRSNQPQHF | TGTGCCAGCAGTTACTCCATGCGGAGCAATCAGCCCCAGCATTTT
TRBD2 | once | TRBJ2-2 | TRBV5-1 | CASRTESGRNTGELFF | TGCGCCAGCAGAACAGAAAGCGGGAGGAACACCGGGGAGCTGTTTTTT
. | . | TRBJ1-6 | TRBV5-1 | CASSPGHNNSPLHF | TGCGCCAGCAGCCCGGGACATAATAATTCACCCCTCCACTTT
. | once | TRBJ1-5 | TRBV27 | CASSSPRDTYQPQHF | TGTGCCAGCAGTTCGCCCCGGGACACTTATCAGCCCCAGCATTTT
. | few | TRBJ1-5 | TRBV20-1 | CSASGDGRGDQPQHF | TGCAGTGCTAGTGGCGACGGGAGAGGCGATCAGCCCCAGCATTTT
. | once | TRBJ2-5 | TRBV3-1/TRBV3-2 | CASSPDRIAAFSKGETQYF | TGTGCCAGCAGCCCCGATAGGATAGCGGCCTTTTCAAAGGGCGAGACCCAGTACTTC
TRBD1 | . | TRBJ1-1 | TRBV6-2/TRBV6-3 | CASSYSNQGGAGTEAFF | TGTGCCAGCAGTTACTCGAATCAAGGGGGCGCTGGCACTGAAGCTTTCTTT
. | . | TRBJ1-5 | TRBV6-1 | CASSGPTGYVSNQPQHF | TGTGCCAGCAGTGGACCTACAGGGTACGTTAGCAATCAGCCCCAGCATTTT
. | few | TRBJ1-4 | TRBV6-4 | CASSAGANEKLFF | TGTGCCAGCAGTGCAGGGGCTAATGAAAAACTGTTTTTT
. | many | TRBJ2-7 | TRBV27 | CASSLYNRSPEQYF | TGTGCCAGCAGTTTATATAACAGAAGCCCAGAGCAGTACTTC
TRBD1 | once | TRBJ2-1 | TRBV9 | CASSRDRGQYNEQFF | TGTGCCAGCAGCCGGGACAGGGGACAATACAATGAGCAGTTCTTC
. | . | TRBJ2-4 | TRBV5-1 | CASSVGDTGRGNIQYF | TGCGCCAGCAGCGTGGGGGACACGGGGAGGGGAAACATTCAGTACTTC
TRBD2 | . | TRBJ2-7 | TRBV30 | CAWKSPGASGRAEQYF | TGTGCCTGGAAATCTCCGGGGGCTAGCGGGAGAGCCGAGCAGTACTTC
TRBD2 | few | TRBJ2-5 | TRBV4-3 | CASSQGSSGRTGQTQYF | TGCGCCAGCAGCCAAGGGTCTAGCGGGAGGACGGGCCAGACCCAGTACTTC
. | . | TRBJ2-6 | TRBV6-5 | CASSLRPGANVLTF | TGTGCCAGCAGTCTGCGGCCTGGGGCCAACGTCCTGACTTTC
TRBD1 | few | TRBJ1-5 | TRBV29-1 | CSVGRQGGQPQHF | TGCAGCGTTGGTCGACAGGGAGGTCAGCCCCAGCATTTT
. | . | TRBJ2-1 | TRBV27 | CASSLMGREEFF | TGTGCCAGCAGTTTAATGGGCAGGGAGGAGTTCTTC
. | many | TRBJ2-3 | TRBV28 | CASSTPLGLSSTDTQYF | TGTGCCAGCAGTACTCCCCTCGGACTATCAAGCACAGATACGCAGTATTTT